One and the same sample provided the 11 T cell receptor beta chains below, sequenced in a study of long-term antiretroviral therapy in people with HIV. Survey level was the resolution at which the v3.0 immunoSEQ assay ran. The assay was immunoSEQ multiplex PCR, and TCRdb's table has in-frame clones only and misses some. The sample carries 15,000 to 20,000 clones, more than 75% recorded once. Here the sequenced sample was unsorted PBMCs, taken 0.7 years before starting antiretroviral therapy. The origin of the receptors is a man between 50 and 59 years old with HIV.

This rearrangement joins TRBV4-2 to TRBJ2-7; TRBD2 is a possible D gene (6 bases). The CDR3 is 15 residues long. Trimming shortened V by 0 bases and J by 3 bases, and 12 bases separated the two germline ends. Germline CDR1 reads LGHNA; CDR2 reads YNFKEQ. The CDR3 is CASSQDWRGGYEQYF. CDR3 bases: TGTGCCAGCAGCCAAGATTGGCGGGGTGGCTACGAGCAGTACTTC.

The genes are TRBV6-1 and TRBJ1-5; D might be TRBD1 (6 bases). The germline CDR1 and CDR2 sequences are MNHNS and SASEGT. The CDR3 length is 16 residues. The V and J ends lost 2 bases and 1 base respectively, with 12 bases between them. CDR3 nucleotides: TGTGCCAGCAGTGAAAGGGGGTTATTCAGCAATCAGCCCCAGCATTTT. Residues: CASSERGLFSNQPQHF.

This chain uses TRBV6-1 with TRBJ2-5; D gene unclear. Germline CDR1 is MNHNS and CDR2 is SASEGT. This CDR3 region has 14 residues. Trimming cost V 3 bases and J 5 bases, with 13 bases left between them. The CDR3 DNA is TGTGCCAGCAGTGACAGGCCTCAGAGCGAGACCCAGTACTTC. This encodes CASSDRPQSETQYF.

By frequency in the sample, this clone is large (0.1 to 1%). This chain links TRBV4-1 with TRBJ1-1; D not certain. This CDR3 comprises 14 residues. V lost 1 base and J 0 bases, leaving 6 bases between the germline ends. The V gene's germline CDR1 is MGHRA and CDR2 YSYEKL. CDR3 nucleotide sequence: TGCGCCAGCAGCCAAGGGAGGATGAACACTGAAGCTTTCTTT. It specifies CASSQGRMNTEAFF.

V gene TRBV11-1 combines with J gene TRBJ2-3; 11 nucleotides align to TRBD1. CDR1 and CDR2 from the germline V gene are SGHAT and FQDESV (reference sequence). The CDR3 runs to 15 residues. V was pared by 1 base and J by 5 bases, with 2 bases of the junction left unmatched. The CDR3 bases are TGTGCCAGCAGCTTAGGGACAGGGGGCTTAGATACGCAGTATTTT. Encoded protein: CASSLGTGGLDTQYF.

The genes are TRBV30 and TRBJ2-7, with TRBD1 matching over 8 bases. The CDR3 contains 20 residues. Germline V gene lookup returns CDR1 GTSNPN and CDR2 SVGIG (reference sequence). V trimming: 2 bases; J trimming: 1 base; junction bases outside the gene matches: 22. CDR3: CAWSSPRPHRGIPISYEQYF. CDR3 sequence (DNA): TGTGCCTGGAGTTCACCCCGTCCCCACAGGGGGATACCTATATCCTACGAGCAGTACTTC.

This chain uses TRBV9 with TRBJ1-1, with a possible D match to TRBD1 (5 bases). Trimming cost V 0 bases and J 3 bases, with 18 bases left between them. The CDR3 is 17 residues long. Germline V gene sequence: CDR1 SGDLS, CDR2 YYNGEE. CDR3 sequence reads: CASSVGGVWGKDTEAFF. CDR3 coding DNA: TGTGCCAGCAGCGTAGGTGGGGTTTGGGGGAAAGACACTGAAGCTTTCTTT.

The V gene is TRBV7-8, the J gene TRBJ2-7, with 9 bases lining up with TRBD2. The CDR3 consists of 15 residues. Germline V gene data show CDR1 as SGHVS and CDR2 as FQNEAQ. Trimming removed 1 base from V and 2 bases from J; junction bases left unmatched: 3. CDR3 sequence (DNA): TGTGCCAGCAGCTTAGTCCTAGCGGGGCCCTACGAGCAGTACTTC. It yields the protein CASSLVLAGPYEQYF.

The chain employs TRBV5-1 and TRBJ1-1; maybe TRBD1 (5 bases). The germline gives CDR1 SGHRS, CDR2 YFSETQ. Trimming shortened V by 1 base and J by 0 bases, and 7 bases separated the two germline ends. CDR3 length: 14 amino acids. The CDR3 bases are TGCGCCAGCAGCTTGTGGGGACTGAACACTGAAGCTTTCTTT. The encoded protein is CASSLWGLNTEAFF.

This chain joins TRBV18 and TRBJ2-5; D is perhaps TRBD1 (6 bases). Germline CDR1 KGHSH, CDR2 LQKENI. Trimming cost V 3 bases and J 5 bases, with 10 bases left between them. The CDR3 loop spans 13 amino acids. Here the CDR3 reads CASSPPGDETQYF. CDR3 bases: TGTGCCAGCTCACCTCCAGGGGACGAGACCCAGTACTTC.

This rearrangement joins TRBV7-2 to TRBJ2-1; D ambiguous. Germline V gene lookup returns CDR1 SGHTA and CDR2 FQGNSA. V was clipped by 3 bases and J by 4 bases, with 1 base between them. This CDR3 has 11 amino acids. CDR3 loop: CASSFYNEQFF. The CDR3 bases are TGTGCCAGCAGCTTTTACAATGAGCAGTTCTTC.